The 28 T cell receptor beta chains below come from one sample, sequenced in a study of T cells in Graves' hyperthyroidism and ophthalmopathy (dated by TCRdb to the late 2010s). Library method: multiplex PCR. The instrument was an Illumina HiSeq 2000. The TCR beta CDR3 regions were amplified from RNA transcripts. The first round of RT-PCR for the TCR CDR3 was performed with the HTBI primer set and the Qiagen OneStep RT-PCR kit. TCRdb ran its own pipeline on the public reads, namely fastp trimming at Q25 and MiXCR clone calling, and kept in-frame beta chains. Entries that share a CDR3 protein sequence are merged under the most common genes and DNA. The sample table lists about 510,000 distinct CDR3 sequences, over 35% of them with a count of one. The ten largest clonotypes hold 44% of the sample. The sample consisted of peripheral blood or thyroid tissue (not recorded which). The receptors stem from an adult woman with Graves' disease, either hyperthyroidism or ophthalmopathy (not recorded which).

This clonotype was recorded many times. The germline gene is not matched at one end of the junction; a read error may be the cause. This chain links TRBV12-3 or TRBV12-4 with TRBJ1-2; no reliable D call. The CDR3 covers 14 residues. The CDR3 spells CASSPSGGNSGYTF. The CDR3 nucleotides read TGTGCCAGCAGCCCCTCGGGAGGGAACTCTGGCTACACCTTC.

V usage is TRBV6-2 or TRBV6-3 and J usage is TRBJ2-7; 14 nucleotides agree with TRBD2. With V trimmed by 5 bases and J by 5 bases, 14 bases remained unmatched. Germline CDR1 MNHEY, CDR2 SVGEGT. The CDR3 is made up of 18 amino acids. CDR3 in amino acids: CASSRVVGLAGGRDEQYF. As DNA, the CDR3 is TGTGCCAGCAGTCGAGTAGTCGGACTAGCGGGAGGAAGGGACGAGCAGTACTTC.

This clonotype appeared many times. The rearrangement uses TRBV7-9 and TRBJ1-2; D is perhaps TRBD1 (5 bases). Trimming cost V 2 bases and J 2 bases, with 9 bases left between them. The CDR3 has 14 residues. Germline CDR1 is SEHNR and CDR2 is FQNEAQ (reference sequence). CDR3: CASSLRQSNYGYTF. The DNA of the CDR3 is TGTGCCAGCAGCTTACGACAGTCAAACTATGGCTACACCTTC.

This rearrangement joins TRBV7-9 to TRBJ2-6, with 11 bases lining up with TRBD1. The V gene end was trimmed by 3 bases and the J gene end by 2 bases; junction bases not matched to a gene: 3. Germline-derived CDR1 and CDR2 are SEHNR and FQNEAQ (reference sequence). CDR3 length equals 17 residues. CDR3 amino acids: CASSFAGQGAGANVLTF. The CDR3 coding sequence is TGTGCCAGCAGCTTTGCGGGACAGGGGGCTGGGGCCAACGTCCTGACTTTC.

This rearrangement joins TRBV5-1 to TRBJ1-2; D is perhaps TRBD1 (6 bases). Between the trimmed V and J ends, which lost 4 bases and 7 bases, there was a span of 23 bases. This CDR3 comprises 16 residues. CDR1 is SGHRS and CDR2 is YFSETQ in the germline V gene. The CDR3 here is CASSETGYTEVGGYTF. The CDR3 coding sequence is TGCGCCAGCAGCGAAACAGGGTACACTGAAGTAGGTGGCTACACCTTC.

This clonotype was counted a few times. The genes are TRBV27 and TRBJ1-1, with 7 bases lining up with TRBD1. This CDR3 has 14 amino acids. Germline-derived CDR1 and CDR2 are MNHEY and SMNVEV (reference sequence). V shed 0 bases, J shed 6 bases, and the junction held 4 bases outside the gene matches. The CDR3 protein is CASSLSQGGPEAFF. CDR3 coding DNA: TGTGCCAGCAGTTTATCGCAGGGGGGGCCTGAAGCTTTCTTT.

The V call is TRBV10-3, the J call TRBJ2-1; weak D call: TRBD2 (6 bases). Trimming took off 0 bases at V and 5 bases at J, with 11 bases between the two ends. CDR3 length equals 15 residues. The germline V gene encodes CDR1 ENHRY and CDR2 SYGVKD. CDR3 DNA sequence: TGTGCCATCAGTGAGTCTACTAGCAGCCACAATGAGCAGTTCTTC. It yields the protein CAISESTSSHNEQFF.

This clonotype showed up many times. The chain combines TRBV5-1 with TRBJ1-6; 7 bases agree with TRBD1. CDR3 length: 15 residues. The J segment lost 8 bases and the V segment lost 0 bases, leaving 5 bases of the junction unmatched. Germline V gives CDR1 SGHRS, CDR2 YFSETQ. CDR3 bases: TGCGCCAGCAGCTTGGTCGGGCAGGGGGATTCACCCCTCCACTTT. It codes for CASSLVGQGDSPLHF.

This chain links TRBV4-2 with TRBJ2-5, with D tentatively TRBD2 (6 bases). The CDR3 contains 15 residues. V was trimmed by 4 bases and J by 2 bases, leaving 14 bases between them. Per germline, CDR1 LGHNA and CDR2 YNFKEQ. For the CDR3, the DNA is TGTGCCAGCAGCCGGGCGCTAGCGACACAAGAGACCCAGTACTTC. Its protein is CASSRALATQETQYF.

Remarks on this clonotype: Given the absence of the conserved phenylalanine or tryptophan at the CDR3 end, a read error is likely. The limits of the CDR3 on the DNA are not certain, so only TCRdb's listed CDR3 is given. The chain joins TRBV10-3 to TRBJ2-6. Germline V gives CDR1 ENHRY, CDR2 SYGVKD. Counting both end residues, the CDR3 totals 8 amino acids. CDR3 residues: CAIRDGTS.

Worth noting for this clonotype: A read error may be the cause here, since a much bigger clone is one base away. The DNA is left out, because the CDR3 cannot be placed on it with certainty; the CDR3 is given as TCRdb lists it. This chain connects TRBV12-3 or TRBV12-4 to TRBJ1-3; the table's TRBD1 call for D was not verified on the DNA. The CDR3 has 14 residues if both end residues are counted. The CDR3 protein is CASSQVGQGNTIHF.

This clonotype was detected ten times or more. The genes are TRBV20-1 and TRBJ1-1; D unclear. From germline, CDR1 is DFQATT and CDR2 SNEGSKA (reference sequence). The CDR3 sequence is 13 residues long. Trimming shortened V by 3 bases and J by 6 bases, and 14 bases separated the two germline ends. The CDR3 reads CSASARHGAEAFF. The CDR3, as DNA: TGCAGTGCTAGCGCCCGGCATGGGGCTGAAGCTTTCTTT.

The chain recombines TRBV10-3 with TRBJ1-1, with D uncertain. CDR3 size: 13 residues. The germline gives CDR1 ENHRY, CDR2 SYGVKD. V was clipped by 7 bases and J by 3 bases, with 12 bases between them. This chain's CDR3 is CAITSRGDTEAFF. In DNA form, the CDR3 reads TGTGCCATCACAAGTCGTGGGGACACTGAAGCTTTCTTT.

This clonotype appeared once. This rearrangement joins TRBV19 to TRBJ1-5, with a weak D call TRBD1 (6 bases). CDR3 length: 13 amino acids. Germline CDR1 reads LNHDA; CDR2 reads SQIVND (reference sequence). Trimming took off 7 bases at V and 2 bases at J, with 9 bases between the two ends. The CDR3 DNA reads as TGTGCCAGTAAGCGGACAGGCAATCAGCCCCAGCATTTT. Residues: CASKRTGNQPQHF.

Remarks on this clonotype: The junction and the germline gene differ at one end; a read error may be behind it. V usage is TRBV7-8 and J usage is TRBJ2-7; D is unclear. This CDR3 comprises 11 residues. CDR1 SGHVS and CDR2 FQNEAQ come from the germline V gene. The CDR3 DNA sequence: TGTGCCAGCAGCTTAGCCCCGCCTGTGAAGTTC. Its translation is CASSLAPPVKF.

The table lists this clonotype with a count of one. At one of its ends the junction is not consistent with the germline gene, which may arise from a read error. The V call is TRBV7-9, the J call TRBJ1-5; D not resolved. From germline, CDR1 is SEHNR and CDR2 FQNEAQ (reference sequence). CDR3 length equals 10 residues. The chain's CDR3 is CASSFYPRHF. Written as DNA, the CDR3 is TGTGCCAGCAGCTTCTACCCCCGGCATTTT.

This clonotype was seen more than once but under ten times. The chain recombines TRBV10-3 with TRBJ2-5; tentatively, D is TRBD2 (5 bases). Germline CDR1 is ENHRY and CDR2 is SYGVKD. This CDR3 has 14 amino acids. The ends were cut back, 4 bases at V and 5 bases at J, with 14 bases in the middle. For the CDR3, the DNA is TGTGCCATCAGTGGCCGGCTGGGAGTGGAGACCCAGTACTTC. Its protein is CAISGRLGVETQYF.

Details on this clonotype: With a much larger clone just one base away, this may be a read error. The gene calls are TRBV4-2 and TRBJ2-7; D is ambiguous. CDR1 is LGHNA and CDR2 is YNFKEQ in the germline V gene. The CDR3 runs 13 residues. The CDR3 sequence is CAGSQVPSYEQYF. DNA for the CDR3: TGTGCCGGCAGCCAGGTTCCTTCCTACGAGCAGTACTTC.

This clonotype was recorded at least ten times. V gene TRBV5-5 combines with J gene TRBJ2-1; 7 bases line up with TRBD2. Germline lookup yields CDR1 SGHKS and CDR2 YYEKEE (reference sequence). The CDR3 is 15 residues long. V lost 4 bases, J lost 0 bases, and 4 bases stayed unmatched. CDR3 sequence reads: CASSRRGSSYNEQFF. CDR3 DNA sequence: TGTGCCAGCAGCCGGCGCGGGAGCTCCTACAATGAGCAGTTCTTC.

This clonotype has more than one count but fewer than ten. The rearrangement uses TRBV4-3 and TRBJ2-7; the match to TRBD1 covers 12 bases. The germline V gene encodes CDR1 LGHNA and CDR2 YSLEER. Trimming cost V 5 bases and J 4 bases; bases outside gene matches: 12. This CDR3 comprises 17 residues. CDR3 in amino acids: CASSYLPPGQGAYEQYF. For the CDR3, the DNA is TGCGCCAGCAGCTATCTTCCTCCGGGACAGGGGGCTTACGAGCAGTACTTC.

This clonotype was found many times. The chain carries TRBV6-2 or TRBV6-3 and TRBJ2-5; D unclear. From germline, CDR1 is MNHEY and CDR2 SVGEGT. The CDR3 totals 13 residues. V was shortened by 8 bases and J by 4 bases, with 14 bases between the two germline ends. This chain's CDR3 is CASLDAPTETQYF. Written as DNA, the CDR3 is TGTGCCAGCCTGGACGCACCGACAGAGACCCAGTACTTC.

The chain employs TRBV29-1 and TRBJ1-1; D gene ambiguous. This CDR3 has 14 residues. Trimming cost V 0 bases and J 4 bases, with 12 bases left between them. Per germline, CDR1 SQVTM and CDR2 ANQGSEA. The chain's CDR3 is CSVEDARSGTEAFF. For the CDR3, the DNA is TGCAGCGTTGAAGATGCCAGGTCAGGCACTGAAGCTTTCTTT.

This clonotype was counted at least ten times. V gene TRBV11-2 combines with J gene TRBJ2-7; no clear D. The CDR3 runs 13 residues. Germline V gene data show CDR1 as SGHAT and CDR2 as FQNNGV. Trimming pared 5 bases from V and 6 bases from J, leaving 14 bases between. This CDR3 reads CASSRLGSGEQYF. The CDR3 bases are TGTGCCAGCAGCCGCCTGGGGTCAGGCGAGCAGTACTTC.

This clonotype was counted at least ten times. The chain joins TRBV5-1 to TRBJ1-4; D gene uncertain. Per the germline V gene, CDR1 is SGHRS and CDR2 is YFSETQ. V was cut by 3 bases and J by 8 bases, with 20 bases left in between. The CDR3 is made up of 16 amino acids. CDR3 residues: CASSSSVGGGYEKLFF. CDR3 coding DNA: TGCGCCAGCAGCTCGAGTGTAGGCGGAGGATACGAAAAACTGTTTTTT.

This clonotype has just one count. The CDR3 nucleotides are TGCGCCAGCAGGGGTCCTACAGGGGGATACCAAGAGACCCAGTACTTC. Its protein product is CASRGPTGGYQETQYF. The chain is built from TRBV10-2 and TRBJ2-5, with 8 nucleotides matching TRBD1. Looked up from germline, CDR1 is WSHSY and CDR2 is SAAADI. This CDR3 contains 16 residues. V lost 6 bases, J lost 0 bases, and 9 bases stayed unmatched.

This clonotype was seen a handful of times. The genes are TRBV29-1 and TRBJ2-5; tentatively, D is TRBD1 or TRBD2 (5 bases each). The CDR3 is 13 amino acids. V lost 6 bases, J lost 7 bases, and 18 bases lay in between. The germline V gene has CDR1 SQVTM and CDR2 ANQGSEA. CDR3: CSVPIRVGGTQYF. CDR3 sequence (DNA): TGCAGCGTCCCGATCCGAGTTGGGGGGACCCAGTACTTC.

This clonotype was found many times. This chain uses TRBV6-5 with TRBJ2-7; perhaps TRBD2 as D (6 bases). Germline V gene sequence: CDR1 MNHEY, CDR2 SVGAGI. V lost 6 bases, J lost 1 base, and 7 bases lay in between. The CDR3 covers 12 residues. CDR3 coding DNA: TGTGCCAGCAGGGGGGGTTCCTACGAGCAGTACTTC. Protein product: CASRGGSYEQYF.

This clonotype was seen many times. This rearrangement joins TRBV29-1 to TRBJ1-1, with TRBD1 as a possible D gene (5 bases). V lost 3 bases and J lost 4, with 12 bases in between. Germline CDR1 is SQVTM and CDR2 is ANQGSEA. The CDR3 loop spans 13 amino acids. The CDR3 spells CSVDSRETTEAFF. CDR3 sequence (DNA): TGCAGCGTTGATTCCAGGGAGACCACTGAAGCTTTCTTT.